These 23 T cell receptor beta chains were all obtained from the same sample, sequenced in a study of identical twins. TCRdb processed the 5' RACE reads anew with MiXCR; each CDR3 protein has one entry. The sample lists roughly 250,000 distinct CDR3 sequences; roughly 13% were seen once. The sequenced sample was memory (CD45RO+) T cells sorted from blood. These receptors all stem from a woman younger than 35 in good health.

This clonotype was seen repeatedly, ten times or more. Its ends do not fully match the called genes, so a read error is possible. The V call is TRBV6-1, the J call TRBJ2-4; TRBD1 aligns across 8 bases. From germline, CDR1 is MNHNS and CDR2 SASEGT. This CDR3 comprises 14 residues. The CDR3 reads CASSEQGARNIQYF. The CDR3 region has the DNA TGTGCCAGCAGTGAACAGGGGGCCAGAAACATTCAGTACTTC.

This sequence joins TRBV4-1 and TRBJ2-3; D not certain. The V end lost 4 bases, the J end lost 1 base, and 12 bases lay between the germline ends. The CDR3 contains 15 residues. Germline V gene sequence: CDR1 MGHRA, CDR2 YSYEKL. CDR3: CASSPRASRTDTQYF. For the CDR3, the DNA is TGCGCCAGCAGCCCCCGAGCAAGCCGCACAGATACGCAGTATTTT.

This clonotype turned up a few times. The V gene is TRBV5-1, the J gene TRBJ2-7; 12 nucleotides agree with TRBD2. Per germline, CDR1 SGHRS and CDR2 YFSETQ. The V gene end was trimmed by 3 bases and the J gene end by 2 bases; junction bases not matched to a gene: 6. CDR3 length: 16 residues. The CDR3 sequence: CASSSGTSGGTYEQYF. The CDR3 DNA is TGCGCCAGCAGCTCGGGAACTAGCGGGGGGACCTACGAGCAGTACTTC.

The chain recombines TRBV5-1 with TRBJ2-5; 9 nucleotides match TRBD1. The CDR3 is 16 residues long. V was clipped by 4 bases and J by 2 bases; unmatched bases: 9. Germline V gene sequence: CDR1 SGHRS, CDR2 YFSETQ. CDR3 amino acids: CASSLGQGEIQETQYF. The CDR3 region has the DNA TGCGCCAGCAGCCTGGGACAGGGCGAGATACAAGAGACCCAGTACTTC.

This clonotype has just one count. The chain couples TRBV30 to TRBJ2-5; D gene uncertain. The V end lost 8 bases, the J end lost 4 bases, and 11 bases lay between the germline ends. The CDR3 totals 11 residues. Germline-derived CDR1 and CDR2 are GTSNPN and SVGIG (reference sequence). The CDR3 sequence: CALGQRETQYF. The CDR3 DNA is TGTGCCCTGGGCCAGAGAGAGACCCAGTACTTC.

V usage is TRBV7-3 and J usage is TRBJ2-3; no firm D call. V was cut by 2 bases and J by 2 bases, with 11 bases left in between. The CDR3 is made up of 15 amino acids. Per germline, CDR1 SGHTA and CDR2 FQGTGA. The CDR3 loop is CASSLSGYTTDTQYF. For the CDR3, the DNA is TGTGCCAGCAGCTTATCTGGCTATACCACAGATACGCAGTATTTT.

This clonotype was counted at least ten times. This chain links TRBV3-1 with TRBJ1-2, with D possibly being TRBD1 (6 bases). In germline, CDR1 is LGHDT, CDR2 YNNKEL (reference sequence). Deletions cut 5 bases from V and 7 bases from J, with 23 bases between. The CDR3 extends over 16 amino acids. As DNA, the CDR3 is TGTGCCAGCAGCAGGGGGGGGGTTCCCTCTTTAGGTGGCTACACCTTC. This codes for CASSRGGVPSLGGYTF.

A few counts support this clonotype. V is TRBV6-1 and J is TRBJ1-2, with D tentatively TRBD1 (5 bases). Trimming took off 1 base at V and 4 bases at J, with 16 bases between the two ends. Germline CDR1 MNHNS, CDR2 SASEGT. This CDR3 region has 16 residues. CDR3 protein: CASSEGGVRMVYGYTF. The CDR3 nucleotides read TGTGCCAGCAGTGAAGGGGGGGTCCGAATGGTCTATGGCTACACCTTC.

Many counts were recorded for this clonotype. The chain has TRBV10-3 and TRBJ2-3, with TRBD2 matching over 8 bases. V dropped 5 bases and J dropped 4; count of bases not matched to a gene: 2. CDR1 is ENHRY and CDR2 is SYGVKD in the germline V gene. The CDR3 has 13 residues. The DNA for the CDR3 is TGTGCCATCAGTCGGGAGGGAGCAGATACGCAGTATTTT. It yields the protein CAISREGADTQYF.

The chain couples TRBV10-3 to TRBJ2-3; 8 bases agree with TRBD1. CDR1 is ENHRY and CDR2 is SYGVKD in the germline V gene. J lost 0 bases, V lost 11 bases, and 13 bases had no gene match. The CDR3 has 16 amino acids. The CDR3 spells CAAGTGGGTSTDTQYF. DNA for the CDR3: TGTGCCGCTGGGACAGGAGGGGGGACTAGCACAGATACGCAGTATTTT.

This clonotype was observed a handful of times. The V and J genes are TRBV6-5 and TRBJ1-2, with D tentatively TRBD1 (5 bases). CDR1 and CDR2 (germline): MNHEY, SVGAGI. The CDR3 totals 12 residues. Trimming removed 8 bases at V and 7 bases at J, with 14 bases between. CDR3 DNA sequence: TGTGCCAGCCGGGGGGATCAATTTGGCTACACCTTC. Its translation is CASRGDQFGYTF.

V and J are TRBV20-1 and TRBJ2-1; TRBD2 aligns across 8 bases. J was trimmed by 7 bases and V by 4 bases; bases with no gene match: 6. The CDR3 contains 13 residues. Germline CDR1 and CDR2: DFQATT and SNEGSKA (reference sequence). CDR3 nucleotides: TGCAGTGCTAAAAAACTAGCGGCTAATGAGCAGTTCTTC. This codes for CSAKKLAANEQFF.

This clonotype was seen more than once but under ten times. V usage is TRBV12-3 or TRBV12-4 and J usage is TRBJ1-2; the D is unclear. This CDR3 is 11 amino acids long. V dropped 5 bases and J dropped 6 bases, with 7 bases sitting between them. The CDR3 loop reads CASSPGDGYTF. As DNA, the CDR3 is TGTGCCAGCAGTCCCGGGGATGGCTACACCTTC.

This clonotype has just a few counts. The chain links TRBV20-1 to TRBJ2-7; D not resolved. The CDR3 is 12 amino acids. Germline CDR1 and CDR2: DFQATT and SNEGSKA (reference sequence). V was pared by 5 bases and J by 5 bases, with 13 bases between. The CDR3 DNA follows: TGCAGTGCTTACCGTGGGCTCAACGAGCAGTACTTC. Translated, it gives CSAYRGLNEQYF.

In its sample, this clonotype was seen a few times. This chain links TRBV12-3 or TRBV12-4 with TRBJ2-7, with 8 bases identical to TRBD2. There are 15 residues in the CDR3. Unmatched junction bases numbered 5, after V lost 2 bases and J lost 2 bases. CDR3 loop: CASSLQSGGPYEQYF. The CDR3 DNA follows: TGTGCCAGCAGTTTACAGAGCGGGGGACCCTACGAGCAGTACTTC.

The chain combines TRBV20-1 with TRBJ1-2; D gene ambiguous. From germline, CDR1 is DFQATT and CDR2 SNEGSKA (reference sequence). V gave up 1 base and J gave up 8 bases, with 17 bases separating them. The CDR3 consists of 14 residues. The DNA of the CDR3 is TGCAGTGCTAGAGCACCGGGTTCCGGCGGGGGCTACACCTTC. Residues: CSARAPGSGGGYTF.

This clonotype was picked up a small number of times. V is TRBV4-3 and J is TRBJ2-1; perhaps TRBD2 as D (5 bases). The CDR3 loop spans 15 amino acids. V lost 3 bases and J 1 base, leaving 10 bases between the germline ends. CDR1 LGHNA and CDR2 YSLEER come from the germline V gene. CDR3 in amino acids: CASSQEDASYNEQFF. As DNA, the CDR3 is TGCGCCAGCAGCCAGGAGGACGCATCCTACAATGAGCAGTTCTTC.

In DNA form, the CDR3 reads TGTGCCAGCAGAGGGGGGACTGCTGAAGAGACCCAGTACTTC. Amino acid sequence: CASRGGTAEETQYF. The chain joins TRBV7-9 to TRBJ2-5, with D tentatively TRBD1 or TRBD2 (6 bases each). The CDR3 extends over 14 amino acids. The germline V gene has CDR1 SEHNR and CDR2 FQNEAQ (reference sequence). The V and J ends lost 6 bases and 3 bases respectively, with 14 bases between them.

This clonotype was counted ten times or more. The chain combines TRBV3-1 with TRBJ2-3; tentatively, D is TRBD1 or TRBD2 (6 bases each). With 5 bases removed from V and 5 bases from J, the gap between germline ends came to 23 bases. The CDR3 runs to 17 residues. Germline V gene lookup returns CDR1 LGHDT and CDR2 YNNKEL (reference sequence). Here the CDR3 reads CASSLRVGGHGGDTQYF. In DNA form, the CDR3 reads TGTGCCAGCAGCTTAAGGGTGGGGGGCCACGGAGGAGATACGCAGTATTTT.

The genes are TRBV19 and TRBJ1-2, with D perhaps TRBD1 (5 bases). V lost 5 bases, J lost 7 bases, and 17 bases lay in between. CDR1 is LNHDA and CDR2 is SQIVND in the germline V gene (reference sequence). This CDR3 spans 14 amino acids. The CDR3 here is CASSPSGTKIGYTF. The DNA for the CDR3 is TGTGCCAGTAGTCCGTCCGGGACCAAAATTGGCTACACCTTC.

At least ten counts were recorded for this clonotype. The genes are TRBV6-1 and TRBJ2-1; TRBD2 matches at 8 bases. This CDR3 comprises 18 residues. The germline V gene encodes CDR1 MNHNS and CDR2 SASEGT. V trimming: 6 bases; J trimming: 0 bases; junction bases outside the gene matches: 13. CDR3 DNA: TGTGCCAGCAGCCTCCGGACTAGCTCCCTGAGCTCCTACAATGAGCAGTTCTTC. Translating gives CASSLRTSSLSSYNEQFF.

This clonotype was found a few times. The chain employs TRBV20-1 and TRBJ1-2; 8 bases line up with TRBD1. The CDR3 sequence is 13 residues long. J lost 5 bases, V lost 4 bases, and 6 bases had no gene match. Germline CDR1 DFQATT, CDR2 SNEGSKA (reference sequence). In DNA, the CDR3 is TGCAGTGCTATAGACAGGGGCCGATATGGCTACACCTTC. Translation gives CSAIDRGRYGYTF.

This clonotype was picked up a small number of times. The chain couples TRBV9 to TRBJ2-5; TRBD2 is a possible D gene (6 bases). The CDR3 runs to 16 residues. V was pared by 0 bases and J by 5 bases, with 17 bases between. Germline loops: CDR1 SGDLS, CDR2 YYNGEE. The CDR3 protein is CASSVDAGLAGETQYF. The CDR3 nucleotides read TGTGCCAGCAGCGTAGACGCGGGATTAGCAGGGGAGACCCAGTACTTC.